Listed here are 29 T cell receptor beta chains from one sample, sequenced in a study of T cell repertoires in cytomegalovirus infection (dated by TCRdb to between 2018 and 2021). These reads were obtained on an Illumina HiSeq 1500. The public sequencing data were trimmed at Q25 with fastp and processed into clonotypes with MiXCR by TCRdb, which kept only in-frame beta chains. All rows with the same CDR3 protein become a single entry with the most common DNA and genes. The table for this sample lists about 400,000 distinct CDR3 sequences; approximately 18% of them were counted only once. The ten largest clones represent 8.7% of the sample. The sample comprised PBMCs. Receptors were obtained from a human donor in good health (CMV status not recorded). Some clones in this sample may be carry-over from other donors' samples.

This clonotype was seen ten or more times. This sequence joins TRBV7-2 and TRBJ1-4; the D gene is possibly TRBD1 (6 bases). Germline-derived CDR1 and CDR2 are SGHTA and FQGNSA. The germline V and J ends were trimmed by 5 bases and 2 bases, with 18 bases remaining between them. CDR3 size: 17 residues. The CDR3: CASSPRRGLVTNEKLFF. The CDR3 region has the DNA TGTGCCAGCAGCCCGCGGCGGGGGCTGGTGACTAATGAAAAACTGTTTTTT.

In its sample, this clonotype was seen many times. The chain recombines TRBV7-2 with TRBJ2-5, with D possibly TRBD2 on 6 matching bases. The CDR3 is made up of 15 amino acids. The ends were cut back, 5 bases at V and 2 bases at J, with 15 bases in the middle. CDR1 is SGHTA, CDR2 FQGNSA, per germline. CDR3 protein: CASSPGGDSQETQYF. In DNA, the CDR3 is TGTGCCAGCAGCCCAGGCGGGGACTCTCAAGAGACCCAGTACTTC. The full variable domain, rest sourced from reference TRBV7-2 and TRBJ2-5, is GAGVSQSPSNKVTEKGKDVELRCDPISGHTALYWYRQSLGQGLEFLIYFQGNSAPDKSGLPSDRFSAERTGGSVSTLTIQRTQQEDSAVYLCASSPGGDSQETQYFGPGTRLLVL.

Only a few counts were recorded for this clonotype. The CDR3 sequence is CASSQDGRYTGFEAFF. CDR3 DNA: TGTGCCAGCAGCCAAGATGGACGGTATACGGGTTTTGAAGCTTTCTTT. The rearrangement links TRBV3-1 to TRBJ1-1; D gene ambiguous. V dropped 0 bases and J dropped 7 bases, with 18 bases sitting between them. The CDR3 is made up of 16 amino acids. CDR1 is LGHDT and CDR2 is YNNKEL in the germline V gene (reference sequence).

This clonotype showed up many times. The CDR3 loop is CASSLGPNSNQPQHF. CDR3 sequence (DNA): TGTGCCAGCAGTTTGGGGCCCAATAGCAATCAGCCCCAGCATTTT. This chain links TRBV12-3 or TRBV12-4 with TRBJ1-5, with a tentative D call TRBD1 (5 bases). Trimming took off 3 bases at V and 0 bases at J, with 9 bases between the two ends. The CDR3 spans 15 residues.

There are a few counts of this clonotype. V usage is TRBV2 and J usage is TRBJ2-3, with 9 bases that match TRBD2. Germline V lookup: CDR1 SNHLY, CDR2 FYNNEI. The CDR3 contains 14 residues. V was pared by 1 base and J by 11 bases, with 7 bases of the junction left unmatched. CDR3 sequence: CASSEVGGLAKQYF. The DNA of the CDR3 is TGTGCCAGCAGTGAAGTGGGGGGACTAGCCAAGCAGTATTTT.

Regarding this clonotype: This may come from a read error, since a much larger clone is one base off. The chain links TRBV12-5 to TRBJ2-3; D is unclear. There are 13 residues in the CDR3. Trimming left V 1 base short and J 6 bases short, with 8 bases between. Germline V gene data show CDR1 as LGHNT and CDR2 as FRNRAP. The CDR3 region has the DNA TGTGCTAGTGGTTTGGGGTGGACGGATACGCAGTATTTT. Translating gives CASGLGWTDTQYF.

In its sample, this clonotype was seen many times. This chain uses TRBV29-1 with TRBJ2-5; D is ambiguous. Trimming shortened V by 3 bases and J by 0 bases, and 5 bases separated the two germline ends. Germline V gene data show CDR1 as SQVTM and CDR2 as ANQGSEA. CDR3 length equals 12 residues. The DNA of the CDR3 is TGCAGCGTTGAGGACCACCAAGAGACCCAGTACTTC. Translating it yields CSVEDHQETQYF. The full variable domain, in which reference TRBV29-1 and TRBJ2-5 provide the parts outside the CDR3, is SAVISQKPSRDICQRGTSLTIQCQVDSQVTMMFWYRQQPGQSLTLIATANQGSEATYESGFVIDKFPISRPNLTFSTLTVSNMSPEDSSIYLCSVEDHQETQYFGPGTRLLVL.

This clonotype was detected many times. The CDR3 bases are TGTGCCAGCAGCGTCCTGGGGGAGAACACTGAAGCTTTCTTT. Translated, it gives CASSVLGENTEAFF. J is TRBJ1-1 and V is TRBV7-2; D might be TRBD1 (5 bases). This CDR3 spans 14 amino acids. Germline lookup yields CDR1 SGHTA and CDR2 FQGNSA. The V and J ends lost 5 bases and 1 base respectively, with 11 bases between them.

This clonotype was observed a handful of times. The J gene is TRBJ2-5, the V gene TRBV23-1, with D unresolved. TRBV23-1 has ORF status, its function being uncertain. The V end was cut by 0 bases, the J end by 5 bases, with 16 bases between. CDR3 size: 16 residues. CDR3: CASSQSKASVGETQYF. The CDR3 region has the DNA TGCGCCAGCAGTCAATCCAAGGCTTCCGTGGGGGAGACCCAGTACTTC.

The chain has TRBV20-1 and TRBJ1-1; a weak D match, TRBD1 (6 bases). This CDR3 spans 13 amino acids. Trimming left V 6 bases short and J 2 bases short, with 13 bases between. Germline CDR1 is DFQATT and CDR2 is SNEGSKA (reference sequence). CDR3 nucleotide sequence: TGCAGTGCCGTGGGACACCTAAACACTGAAGCTTTCTTT. Protein product: CSAVGHLNTEAFF.

This clonotype has a count of ten or more. The CDR3 loop reads CASSEGVRLAGDNEQFF. The CDR3 bases are TGTGCCAGCAGCGAAGGGGTGCGACTAGCGGGGGACAATGAGCAGTTCTTC. This chain uses TRBV7-2 with TRBJ2-1; 12 bases fit TRBD2. The CDR3 is 17 residues long. Germline V gene lookup returns CDR1 SGHTA and CDR2 FQGNSA. Trimming took 5 bases from V and 5 from J; bases not matched to a gene: 10.

This clonotype showed up just a few times. The rearrangement uses TRBV28 and TRBJ1-1; 9 positions match TRBD1. Germline assignment: CDR1 MDHEN and CDR2 SYDVKM. The CDR3 spans 16 residues. Germline trimming cut 5 bases from V and 6 bases from J; bases unmatched to any gene: 13. Written as DNA, the CDR3 is TGTGCCAGCAGTCCCTCCCGGGACAGGGATTGGCCTGAAGCTTTCTTT. It encodes CASSPSRDRDWPEAFF.

This clonotype was seen only a few times. One junction end disagrees with the germline gene, perhaps due to a read error. This chain uses TRBV23-1 with TRBJ2-7, with TRBD1 matching 7 bases. Being an ORF, TRBV23-1 has a function that is uncertain. There are 15 residues in the CDR3. This CDR3 is CASRAWGQFSHEQYF. The CDR3 coding sequence is TGCGCCAGCAGGGCTTGGGGACAGTTCTCCCACGAGCAGTACTTC.

The chain is built from TRBV7-9 and TRBJ1-1; D call uncertain. Germline CDR1 reads SEHNR; CDR2 reads FQNEAQ (reference sequence). This CDR3 is 13 amino acids long. V lost 4 bases and J 5 bases, leaving 11 bases between the germline ends. The CDR3 region has the DNA TGTGCCAGCAGCTCCGGGGATTGGACTGAAGCTTTCTTT. Its translation is CASSSGDWTEAFF.

This clonotype was observed a few times. The CDR3 protein is CASKSGVSNQPQHF. The CDR3 DNA follows: TGTGCCAGCAAGAGTGGGGTTAGCAATCAGCCCCAGCATTTT. The genes are TRBV28 and TRBJ1-5; D is ambiguous. This CDR3 spans 14 amino acids. Germline V gene lookup returns CDR1 MDHEN and CDR2 SYDVKM. The ends were cut back, 7 bases at V and 0 bases at J, with 10 bases in the middle.

This chain links TRBV2 with TRBJ2-7; D gene uncertain. V lost 3 bases and J 4 bases, leaving 4 bases between the germline ends. Germline V lookup: CDR1 SNHLY, CDR2 FYNNEI. The CDR3 is made up of 11 amino acids. CDR3 bases: TGTGCCAGCAGTGAGACTTACGAGCAGTACTTC. Translating it yields CASSETYEQYF.

This clonotype has a handful of counts. In nucleotides, the CDR3 is TGTGCCAGCAGTTTAGGCTTCCGGGGGACCCAGTACTTC. Translating gives CASSLGFRGTQYF. This rearrangement joins TRBV12-3 or TRBV12-4 to TRBJ2-5; D may be TRBD2 (5 bases). Trimming took off 1 base at V and 7 bases at J, with 10 bases between the two ends. This CDR3 comprises 13 residues.

Ten or more counts support this clonotype. This chain connects TRBV6-1 to TRBJ2-7; TRBD1 might be the D (6 bases). From germline, CDR1 is MNHNS and CDR2 SASEGT. This CDR3 region has 13 residues. Trimming cost V 6 bases and J 7 bases, with 16 bases left between them. This CDR3 reads CASRDSPLREQYF. The CDR3 nucleotides are TGTGCCAGCAGGGACAGCCCTTTGCGAGAGCAGTACTTC.

CDR3 protein: CAIKKAGGTEAFF. CDR3 DNA: TGTGCCATCAAAAAAGCCGGGGGCACTGAAGCTTTCTTT. This chain uses TRBV10-3 with TRBJ1-1, with TRBD1 as a possible D gene (5 bases). Deletions cut 7 bases from V and 4 bases from J, with 13 bases between. Germline V gives CDR1 ENHRY, CDR2 SYGVKD. The CDR3 totals 13 residues.

CDR3 DNA sequence: TGTGCCAGCATAAGCACGGGGATCACTGAAGCTTTCTTT. Translating gives CASISTGITEAFF. V usage is TRBV28 and J usage is TRBJ1-1; D is unclear. Germline V gene sequence: CDR1 MDHEN, CDR2 SYDVKM. This CDR3 is 13 amino acids long. Between the trimmed V and J ends, which lost 7 bases and 4 bases, there was a span of 13 bases.

The V and J genes are TRBV4-1 and TRBJ1-1; 7 bases are shared with TRBD1. The V and J ends lost 3 bases and 4 bases, in that order; junction bases with no gene match: 8. From germline, CDR1 is MGHRA and CDR2 YSYEKL. The CDR3 runs to 15 residues. The CDR3 protein is CASSQLRQGGTEAFF. In DNA, the CDR3 is TGCGCCAGCAGCCAGCTTAGACAGGGAGGCACTGAAGCTTTCTTT.

This clonotype was seen many times. This chain connects TRBV7-8 to TRBJ2-1; weak D call: TRBD2 (6 bases). The V gene's germline CDR1 is SGHVS and CDR2 FQNEAQ. This CDR3 is 11 amino acids long. Trimming cost V 1 base and J 12 bases, with 7 bases left between them. The CDR3 DNA is TGTGCCAGCAGCTTAGAGCGGGTGCAGTTCTTC. This codes for CASSLERVQFF.

This clonotype showed up just a few times. The chain employs TRBV7-6 and TRBJ2-1; TRBD1 aligns across 9 bases. Germline V gene data show CDR1 as SGHVS and CDR2 as FNYEAQ. With 5 bases clipped from V and 3 bases from J, the junction kept 8 bases outside the gene matches. The CDR3 has 16 amino acids. The CDR3 reads CASSPYRDRDYNEQFF. The CDR3 DNA follows: TGTGCCAGCAGCCCTTACCGGGACAGGGACTACAATGAGCAGTTCTTC. The full variable domain, with the rest looked up from reference TRBV7-6 and TRBJ2-1, is GAGVSQSPRYKVTKRGQDVALRCDPISGHVSLYWYRQALGQGPEFLTYFNYEAQQDKSGLPNDRFSAERPEGSISTLTIQRTEQRDSAMYRCASSPYRDRDYNEQFFGPGTRLTVL.

At least ten counts were recorded for this clonotype. This chain uses TRBV27 with TRBJ2-3; D may be TRBD2 (6 bases). The CDR3 extends over 12 amino acids. V lost 4 bases and J lost 14, with 16 bases in between. The germline V gene encodes CDR1 MNHEY and CDR2 SMNVEV (reference sequence). CDR3 in amino acids: CASSSLADPAYF. The CDR3 DNA reads TGTGCCAGCAGTTCCTTAGCGGACCCGGCGTATTTT.

Only one count was recorded for this clonotype. A read error is likely, as this CDR3 ends without the conserved phenylalanine or tryptophan. This chain connects TRBV11-3 to TRBJ2-7; TRBD2 matches 10 bases. Trimming removed 5 bases from V and 7 bases from J; junction bases left unmatched: 14. The germline V gene has CDR1 SGHNT and CDR2 YENEEA. CDR3 size: 16 residues. In DNA form, the CDR3 reads TGTGCCAGCAGCCCGGGACTAGCGAGATCGTTTGAAGAGCAGTACCTC. It specifies CASSPGLARSFEEQYL.

V usage is TRBV6-2 or TRBV6-3 and J usage is TRBJ1-1, with a possible D match to TRBD1 (5 bases). The germline gives CDR1 MNHEY, CDR2 SVGEGT. Trimming shortened V by 6 bases and J by 5 bases, and 10 bases separated the two germline ends. This CDR3 is 12 amino acids long. CDR3 protein: CASSRGPTEAFF. The CDR3, as DNA: TGTGCCAGCAGCCGGGGACCTACTGAAGCTTTCTTT.

This clonotype was seen a handful of times. The V and J genes are TRBV7-9 and TRBJ1-6, with D unresolved. Germline CDR1 is SEHNR and CDR2 is FQNEAQ (reference sequence). The CDR3 sequence is 15 residues long. V was clipped by 5 bases and J by 0 bases, with 8 bases between them. The DNA of the CDR3 is TGTGCCAGCAGCCGGTCCCGCTCCTATAATTCACCCCTCCACTTT. The encoded protein is CASSRSRSYNSPLHF.

V and J are TRBV10-3 and TRBJ2-1; D remains ambiguous. There are 14 residues in the CDR3. Trimming took 8 bases from V and 5 from J, leaving 16 bases between them. Germline V gene data show CDR1 as ENHRY and CDR2 as SYGVKD. The CDR3 nucleotides are TGTGCCATCCGTGGGGTGGTCTCGGACAATGAGCAGTTCTTC. Protein product: CAIRGVVSDNEQFF.

The genes are TRBV7-2 and TRBJ2-7; 9 bases are a match to TRBD2. The V gene's germline CDR1 is SGHTA and CDR2 FQGNSA. This CDR3 has 12 residues. V gave up 8 bases and J gave up 11 bases; unmatched junction bases: 10. The CDR3 DNA sequence: TGTGCCAGCTCGAGGGGCGGGAGGGCCAAGTACTTC. Residues: CASSRGGRAKYF. The full variable domain, with the rest looked up from reference TRBV7-2 and TRBJ2-7, is GAGVSQSPSNKVTEKGKDVELRCDPISGHTALYWYRQSLGQGLEFLIYFQGNSAPDKSGLPSDRFSAERTGGSVSTLTIQRTQQEDSAVYLCASSRGGRAKYFGPGTRLTVT.